The subject of this entry is one T cell receptor beta chain. Its antigen is not identified. The sample originates from a study of graft-versus-host responses after intestinal transplantation. Study overall: Transplantation in recipients was multivisceral, liver-intestinal, or isolated intestinal. Study-level points and caveats: GvH clones were identified in recipient marrow, with some first appearing in ileum or blood. After transplant, early declines in HvG clones were associated with peak levels of circulating GvH clones. Across patients carrying graft-donor T cell macrochimerism, allografts held high graft-versus-host to host-versus-graft clonal ratios.

Repertoires were generated with immunoSEQ multiplex PCR, while TCRdb's copy carries only in-frame clones and drops some. This table holds about 150,000 clones, nearly 95% found once. Per germline, CDR1 KGHSH and CDR2 LQKENI. The J segment lost 1 base and the V segment lost 6 bases, leaving 9 bases of the junction unmatched. This CDR3 comprises 16 residues. The sample here was unstimulated CD4+ T cells sorted from spleen or lymph node cells, taken before intestinal transplant. The TCR comes from a human donor who received an intestinal transplant. The rearrangement uses TRBV18 and TRBJ2-3; the match to TRBD1 covers 8 bases. CDR3 sequence: CASSPQPGQGTDTQYF. CDR3 bases: TGTGCCAGCTCTCCTCAACCGGGACAGGGCACAGATACGCAGTATTTT.